The 16 T cell receptor beta chains given below trace back to one sample, sequenced in a study of molecular identifiers for immune sequencing clone quantification. A single record per CDR3 protein comes from TCRdb applying MiXCR to the PCR reads. The sample contains tens of thousands of distinct CDR3 sequences, about a sixth of which appear only once. Sequenced: naive CD8+ T cells from blood, with Jurkat cell RNA spiked in. Indicated subset: FACS-sorted CD8+CD4-CCR7+CD45RA+ naive T cells. The receptors originated from a human donor in good health. Some libraries in this study had Jurkat cell RNA spiked in.

This clonotype was counted between two and nine times. The chain links TRBV6-5 to TRBJ1-1; D might be TRBD1 (5 bases). The CDR3 spans 13 residues. Germline assignment: CDR1 MNHEY and CDR2 SVGAGI. Trimming took 3 bases from V and 6 from J, leaving 11 bases between them. The CDR3 loop is CASSYGGGPEAFF. In nucleotides, the CDR3 is TGTGCCAGCAGTTATGGGGGTGGTCCTGAAGCTTTCTTT.

This clonotype was picked up many times. The chain has TRBV24-1 and TRBJ2-2; D possibly corresponds to TRBD1 (5 bases). Trimming took 5 bases from V and 3 from J, leaving 9 bases between them. The length of the CDR3 is 14 residues. The germline CDR1 and CDR2 sequences are KGHDR and SFDVKD. The CDR3 region has the DNA TGTGCCACCAGTGTAGGGGTGGACACCGGGGAGCTGTTTTTT. The encoded protein is CATSVGVDTGELFF.

This clonotype appeared many times. V and J are TRBV7-9 and TRBJ2-7; unclear D gene. Germline-derived CDR1 and CDR2 are SEHNR and FQNEAQ (reference sequence). V lost 3 bases and J lost 2, with 8 bases in between. The CDR3 consists of 13 residues. Here the CDR3 DNA reads TGTGCCAGCAGCTTGGCCCGGGCCTACGAGCAGTACTTC. Translated: CASSLARAYEQYF.

About this clonotype itself: This CDR3 is missing its conserved last phenylalanine or tryptophan, likely due to a read error. This sequence joins TRBV7-3 and TRBJ1-1; D unresolved. CDR3 length: 14 amino acids. Germline CDR1 is SGHTA and CDR2 is FQGTGA. Trimming stripped 3 bases from V and 4 bases from J, with 12 bases between. The CDR3 DNA reads TGTGCCAGCAGCTTCCTCGAGGGTACCACTGAAGCTTTCTCT. This encodes CASSFLEGTTEAFS.

About this clonotype itself: A single base separates this from a much larger clone, so it may be a read error. The chain employs TRBV12-3 or TRBV12-4 and TRBJ2-4, with 11 bases aligning to TRBD2. The CDR3 consists of 15 residues. The CDR3 DNA follows: TGTGCCGGCAGTTTAGCGGGAGGGCCTGGGGACATTCAGTACTTC. This gives the protein CAGSLAGGPGDIQYF.

This clonotype came up many times. The chain recombines TRBV5-4 with TRBJ1-5; perhaps TRBD1 as D (6 bases). The germline V gene has CDR1 SGHNT and CDR2 YYREEE (reference sequence). Between the trimmed V and J ends, which lost 1 base and 9 bases, there was a span of 26 bases. The CDR3 extends over 18 amino acids. Written as DNA, the CDR3 is TGTGCCAGCAGCTTGTGCGTTGGTACAGGGTTTTGCGGAGGGCCCCAGCATTTT. Residues: CASSLCVGTGFCGGPQHF.

This clonotype was counted at least ten times. An end of the junction differs from the germline gene, which may be a read error. This chain connects TRBV7-8 to TRBJ1-5; a possible D gene is TRBD1 (5 bases). The CDR3 extends over 19 amino acids. Germline CDR1 reads SGHVS; CDR2 reads FQNEAQ. Here the CDR3 reads CASSLEVVAGQEGNPPQHF. Here the CDR3 DNA reads TGTGCCAGCAGCTTAGAGGTGGTGGCAGGACAAGAGGGGAATCCGCCCCAGCATTTT.

The V call is TRBV27, the J call TRBJ2-1; 9 bases are a match to TRBD2. This CDR3 has 14 residues. V gave up 5 bases and J gave up 8 bases; unmatched junction bases: 7. Germline lookup yields CDR1 MNHEY and CDR2 SMNVEV (reference sequence). Here the CDR3 reads CASSAGLAVDEQFF. In DNA, the CDR3 is TGTGCCAGCAGTGCGGGACTAGCCGTAGATGAGCAGTTCTTC.

This clonotype appeared a few times. The chain carries TRBV7-9 and TRBJ2-5; 10 bases are a match to TRBD2. The germline CDR1 and CDR2 sequences are SEHNR and FQNEAQ (reference sequence). This CDR3 is built from 17 residues. V dropped 10 bases and J dropped 2; count of bases not matched to a gene: 16. CDR3 coding DNA: TGTGCCACCACGAACCCCCTAGCGGGGGAGTCACAAGAGACCCAGTACTTC. Its protein is CATTNPLAGESQETQYF.

This clonotype occurred a few times. In DNA, the CDR3 is TGTGCCAGCAGTTACGCCCACGGGGCTCCGTTCTTC. Its protein is CASSYAHGAPFF. The J gene is TRBJ2-1, the V gene TRBV6-8; D might be TRBD1 or TRBD2, each matching 5 bases. Germline V gene data show CDR1 as MNHGY and CDR2 as SAAAGT. The CDR3 extends over 12 amino acids. Trimming took 2 bases from V and 15 from J, leaving 14 bases between them.

Worth noting for this clonotype: The junction differs from germline at one of its ends, possibly a read error. This rearrangement joins TRBV6-5 to TRBJ1-2, with TRBD1 as a possible D gene (6 bases). The CDR3 length is 15 residues. CDR1 is MNHEY and CDR2 is SVGAGI in the germline V gene. CDR3 residues: CVSSYGRTAFSGYTF. CDR3 coding DNA: TGTGTCAGCAGTTACGGCCGGACAGCCTTTTCGGGCTACACCTTC.

Many counts were recorded for this clonotype. The DNA is omitted, as the CDR3 cannot be located on it reliably, and the CDR3 follows TCRdb's listing. This chain's CDR3 is CASSEVGSGNYEQYF. V and J are TRBV21-1 and TRBJ2-7; TRBD2 is taken as the D call from the table, unchecked against the DNA. TRBV21-1 is a pseudogene. The CDR3 is 15 amino acids in total, end residues counted.

This clonotype was recorded at least ten times. The J gene is TRBJ2-7, the V gene TRBV9; 11 positions match TRBD2. Germline trimming cut 4 bases from V and 6 bases from J; bases unmatched to any gene: 15. The CDR3 is 17 amino acids. Germline V lookup: CDR1 SGDLS, CDR2 YYNGEE. The CDR3 DNA follows: TGTGCCAGCAGCCCGAGGGGTCCACTAGCGGGAGTCTCCGAGCAGTACTTC. Translation gives CASSPRGPLAGVSEQYF.

This clonotype was observed at least ten times. The chain is built from TRBV28 and TRBJ1-2; TRBD1 is a possible D gene (5 bases). In germline, CDR1 is MDHEN, CDR2 SYDVKM. The V end lost 7 bases, the J end lost 0 bases, and 15 bases lay between the germline ends. The CDR3 spans 15 residues. The CDR3 here is CASISRTSANYGYTF. CDR3 nucleotides: TGTGCCAGCATTTCGAGGACATCAGCTAACTATGGCTACACCTTC.

This clonotype was seen many times. V and J are TRBV13 and TRBJ2-5; 9 nucleotides line up with TRBD1. After removal of 1 base from V and 5 bases from J, the junction contained 8 bases not matched to a gene. The CDR3 has 16 residues. The germline V gene encodes CDR1 PRHDT and CDR2 FYEKMQ (reference sequence). CDR3 DNA: TGTGCCAGCAGCTTAGCCCCCGGGACAGGGCAGGAGACCCAGTACTTC. Translating gives CASSLAPGTGQETQYF.

This clonotype showed up many times. This chain links TRBV18 with TRBJ2-2, with D perhaps matching TRBD2 (5 bases). The CDR3 contains 15 residues. Germline CDR1 is KGHSH and CDR2 is LQKENI. V was trimmed by 4 bases and J by 2 bases, leaving 11 bases between them. The CDR3 DNA sequence: TGTGCCAGCTCACTGTCAGCGGCAAACACCGGGGAGCTGTTTTTT. This translates into CASSLSAANTGELFF.